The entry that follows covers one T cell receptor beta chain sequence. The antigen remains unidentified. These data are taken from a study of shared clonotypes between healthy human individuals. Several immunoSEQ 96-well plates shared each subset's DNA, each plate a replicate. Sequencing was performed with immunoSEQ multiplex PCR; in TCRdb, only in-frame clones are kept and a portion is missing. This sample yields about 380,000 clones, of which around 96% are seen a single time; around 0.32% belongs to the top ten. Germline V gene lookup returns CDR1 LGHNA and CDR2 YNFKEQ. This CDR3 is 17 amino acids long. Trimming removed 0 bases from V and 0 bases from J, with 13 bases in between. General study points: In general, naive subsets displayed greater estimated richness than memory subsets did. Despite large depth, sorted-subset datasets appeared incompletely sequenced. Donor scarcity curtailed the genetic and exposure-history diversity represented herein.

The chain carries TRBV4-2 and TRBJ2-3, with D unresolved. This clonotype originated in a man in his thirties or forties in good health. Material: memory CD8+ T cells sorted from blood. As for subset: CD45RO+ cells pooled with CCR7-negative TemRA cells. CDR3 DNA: TGTGCCAGCAGCCAAGAGTCGTCCACCCTTAGCACAGATACGCAGTATTTT. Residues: CASSQESSTLSTDTQYF.